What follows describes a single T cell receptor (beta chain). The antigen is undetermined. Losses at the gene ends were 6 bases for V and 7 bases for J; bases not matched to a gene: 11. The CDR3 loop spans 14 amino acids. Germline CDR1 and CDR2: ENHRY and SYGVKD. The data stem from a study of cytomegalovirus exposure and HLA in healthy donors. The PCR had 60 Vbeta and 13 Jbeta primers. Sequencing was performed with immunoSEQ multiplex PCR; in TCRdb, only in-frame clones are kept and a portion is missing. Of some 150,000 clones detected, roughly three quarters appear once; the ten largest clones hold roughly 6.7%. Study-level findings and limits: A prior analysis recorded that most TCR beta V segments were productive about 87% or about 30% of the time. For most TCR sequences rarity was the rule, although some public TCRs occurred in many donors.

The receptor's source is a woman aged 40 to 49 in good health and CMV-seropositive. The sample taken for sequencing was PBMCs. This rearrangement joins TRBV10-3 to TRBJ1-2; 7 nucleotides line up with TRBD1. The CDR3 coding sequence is TGTGCCATCAGCCCCCAGACAGGGTTGGTTGGCTACACCTTC. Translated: CAISPQTGLVGYTF.